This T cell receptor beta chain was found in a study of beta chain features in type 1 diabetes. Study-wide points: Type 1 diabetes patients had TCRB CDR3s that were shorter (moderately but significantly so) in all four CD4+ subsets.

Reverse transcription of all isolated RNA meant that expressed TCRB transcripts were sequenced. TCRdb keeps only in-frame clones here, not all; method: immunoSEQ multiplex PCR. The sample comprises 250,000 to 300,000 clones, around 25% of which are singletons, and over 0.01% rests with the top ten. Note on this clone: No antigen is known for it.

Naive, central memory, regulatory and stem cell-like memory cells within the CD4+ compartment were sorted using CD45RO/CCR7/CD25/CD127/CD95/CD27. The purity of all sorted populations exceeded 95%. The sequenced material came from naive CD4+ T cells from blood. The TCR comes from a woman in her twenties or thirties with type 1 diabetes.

For the CDR3, the DNA is TGTGCCAGCACCCTCAGAGGGTTGGGCTACACCTTC. Amino acids: CASTLRGLGYTF. The V gene is TRBV28, the J gene TRBJ1-2; no clear D gene. Per germline, CDR1 MDHEN and CDR2 SYDVKM. Trimming removed 7 bases at V and 8 bases at J, with 14 bases between. The CDR3 spans 12 residues.